The source of this T cell receptor beta chain is a study of molecular identifiers for immune sequencing clone quantification. On the study more broadly: The replicates split RNA from roughly 18,000 or 92,000 naive CD8 cells five ways and sequenced four. Overall study results and limits: Molecules of identical TCR sharing a barcode could underestimate highly expanded clone sizes.

V lost 3 bases and J lost 2; bases outside the gene matches: 1. The CDR3 has 12 residues. The germline V gene has CDR1 GTSNPN and CDR2 SVGIG (reference sequence). This clonotype was picked up a small number of times. What it binds is unknown. Previously described methods and listed TCR primers produced bulk TCR libraries. A single record per CDR3 protein comes from TCRdb applying MiXCR to the PCR reads. The data show about 500,000 distinct CDR3 sequences, roughly 26% seen once. This chain links TRBV30 with TRBJ2-7; TRBD2 aligns across 7 bases. The clonotype was recovered from a human donor in good health. Some libraries in this study had Jurkat cell RNA spiked in. Sequencing input: naive CD8+ T cells from blood, with Jurkat cell RNA spiked in. Subset indicated: FACS-sorted CD8+CD4-CCR7+CD45RA+ naive T cells. The CDR3 sequence: CAWSSGAYEQYF. Here the CDR3 DNA reads TGTGCCTGGAGCAGCGGGGCCTACGAGCAGTACTTC.